This T cell receptor (beta chain) was identified in a study of blood T cell repertoires in COVID-19 (dated by TCRdb to the early 2020s). For the study in its entirety: The collaborator samples originated in the United States, Italy and Spain and spanned the acute and convalescent phases of COVID-19. The material from the prospective study consisted of cDNA or gDNA derived from T cells, B-cell-depleted T cells, or PBMCs. Subjects who had been exposed to COVID-19, were actively infected with it, or had recovered from it provided the deeply sampled blood TCRbeta repertoires that made up the dataset. The repertoires were released in a freely available public database intended as a resource for research on the immune response to SARS-CoV-2. Samples were obtained from the ongoing ImmuneRACE study (first 160 participants) and from 1,000 to 1,500 subjects provided by 6 global collaborators. Nearly every sample came with metadata listing a de-identified subject ID, COVID-19 status, age in years and sex. HLA class I and class II types, where available, came from metadata supplied by the sample provider rather than from assay-based typing. The research as a whole found: Clinical and demographic metadata were provided uncurated, with the amount varying by source and participant.

A remark on this clone: The specificity of this receptor is unknown. Per-base qualities were not stored, and no clone one base away is much larger.

At one collaborating source in Seattle, patients were enrolled during active infection and were followed longitudinally through the course of disease. Each collaborating institution followed its own protocols to collect whole blood in K2EDTA tubes. For TCRbeta analysis, collaborator samples were shipped as frozen whole blood, as isolated PBMCs, or as DNA extracted from either sample type. Spanning cysteine to phenylalanine, the CDR3 consists of 12 amino acids. Kept here is only the CDR3 DNA, which spans 36 bases and is read in frame from base 1. The CDR1 and CDR2 encoded by the germline V gene (reference sequence) are SEHNR and FQNEAQ. V is cut by 7 bases and J by 6 bases, and the space between the germline ends is 9 bases. TCRbeta CDR3 regions were amplified from genomic DNA using the immunoSEQ Assay, a bias-controlled multiplex PCR. Turning to the authors' computational methods: The number of nucleated cells in each sample was estimated by amplification of reference gene primers within the assay. Sequence reads were collapsed and filtered to measure the absolute abundance of every unique TCRbeta CDR3 rearrangement. For each sample, productive Simpson clonality was calculated as the square root of Simpson's diversity index over productive rearrangements. The table comes from immuneACCESS by way of TCRdb, which keeps in-frame sequences with V and J called. Part of the clones is missing from these tables; in studies checked, under half for an unresolved V gene and the rest for unknown reasons. V, J and clone size were drawn from that table, and D and trimming were deduced from the DNA. A total of 150,000 to 190,000 clones appear in this sample, 70% to 90% of them only once. The ten largest make up 8.3% of the sample.

The clonotype was recovered from a woman in her sixties or seventies with COVID-19, enrolled during active disease. The chain couples TRBV7-9 to TRBJ2-2; TRBD1 is possibly the D segment (5 matching bases). Sample: peripheral blood. The CDR3 sequence is CASIPGPGELFF. The nucleotides read TGTGCCAGCATCCCAGGGCCCGGGGAGCTGTTTTTT.